This T cell receptor (beta chain) was documented in a study of human T cells and chemical hapten exposure. Time point in this sample: patch test 1, 2 weeks after DPC sensitization. Noted treatment: therapeutic diphenylcyclopropenone sensitization with weekly scalp DPC. A note on this clonotype: What it recognizes is unknown.

MiXCR, run by TCRdb on the RACE reads, gives a single entry per CDR3 protein. The repertoire has around 99,000 distinct CDR3 sequences, over 10% of them found once; the top ten carry approximately 2%. Germline assignment: CDR1 ENHRY and CDR2 SYGVKD. The CDR3 has 15 residues. V was clipped by 0 bases and J by 3 bases, with 9 bases between them. Regarding the study as a whole: Having alopecia, donors may respond immunologically unlike healthy people.

The V and J genes are TRBV10-3 and TRBJ2-1; D is possibly TRBD2 (5 bases). This TCR was recovered from a woman aged 40-49 years with alopecia areata. Some clones in this sample may be carry-over from other donors' samples. The sample here was whole blood, taken in connection with sensitization to the hapten diphenylcyclopropenone (DPC). Written as DNA, the CDR3 is TGTGCCATCAGTGAGTCGACGGGATTCTACAATGAGCAGTTCTTC. This sequence encodes CAISESTGFYNEQFF.